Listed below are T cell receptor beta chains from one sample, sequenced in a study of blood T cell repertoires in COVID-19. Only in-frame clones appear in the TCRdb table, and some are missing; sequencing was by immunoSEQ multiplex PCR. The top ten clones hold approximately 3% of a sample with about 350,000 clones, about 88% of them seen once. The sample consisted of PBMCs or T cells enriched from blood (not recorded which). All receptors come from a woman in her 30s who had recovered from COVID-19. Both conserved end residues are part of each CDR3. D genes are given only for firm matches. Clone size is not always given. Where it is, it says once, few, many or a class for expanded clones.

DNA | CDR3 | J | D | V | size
TGTGCCAGCAGTTTTAGTGCAGGGATCTACGAGCAGTACTTC | CASSFSAGIYEQYF | TRBJ2-7 | NA | TRBV27 | once
TGTGCCAGCAGCGGCGGACAGTTTAACTATGGCTACACCTTC | CASSGGQFNYGYTF | TRBJ1-2 | NA | TRBV9 | NA
TGCGCCAGCAGCTTGGCCCCAGGGGTAGTATCCTACGAGCAGTACTTC | CASSLAPGVVSYEQYF | TRBJ2-7 | NA | TRBV5-1 | NA
TGTGCCAGCAGCTCAGGGGCTAGCGGGAAACAAGAGACCCAGTACTTC | CASSSGASGKQETQYF | TRBJ2-5 | TRBD2 | TRBV7-3 | NA
TGCGCCAGCCGGACAGGTGGGGCCAACGTCCTGACTTTC | CASRTGGANVLTF | TRBJ2-6 | TRBD1 | TRBV5-1 | NA
TGCGCCAGCAGTGAAAGGGGTCGGCTGAAAAATGAAAAACTGTTTTTT | CASSERGRLKNEKLFF | TRBJ1-4 | NA | TRBV10-2 | NA
TGTGCCAGCAGCGGGACAGGACATTCCTACGAGCAGTACTTC | CASSGTGHSYEQYF | TRBJ2-7 | TRBD1 | TRBV27 | NA
TGTGCCAGCAGCGTACAAAGCGGGACCTCTTACGAGCAGTACTTC | CASSVQSGTSYEQYF | TRBJ2-7 | TRBD2 | TRBV9 | NA
TGTGCTAGCAGCTTTACGGGAGTGGAGACCCAGTACTTC | CASSFTGVETQYF | TRBJ2-5 | NA | TRBV7-7 | once
TGTGCCAGCAGCTTAACTCCTGGGGGGGGTGAAAAACTGTTTTTT | CASSLTPGGGEKLFF | TRBJ1-4 | NA | TRBV5-4 | NA
TGCGCCAGCAGCTTACAGGTGAACTATGGCTACACCTTC | CASSLQVNYGYTF | TRBJ1-2 | NA | TRBV5-1 | NA
TGCGCCAGCAGCTTGGATGGTGCGGGGAGCTCCTACGAGCAGTACTTC | CASSLDGAGSSYEQYF | TRBJ2-7 | NA | TRBV5-1 | NA
TGTGCCAGCAGCCAGGGGACGGGGCGGACCGGGGAGCTGTTTTTT | CASSQGTGRTGELFF | TRBJ2-2 | NA | TRBV9 | NA
TGTGCCAGTAGTATGATCGGTAGCGGGAGGGCCGTAGATACGCAGTATTTT | CASSMIGSGRAVDTQYF | TRBJ2-3 | TRBD2 | TRBV19 | NA
TGTGCCACCGGGACTAGTTCGGAGACCCAGTACTTC | CATGTSSETQYF | TRBJ2-5 | TRBD2 | TRBV7-3 | NA
TGTGCCAGTAGTCGGAGGGGTATTACAGATACGCAGTATTTT | CASSRRGITDTQYF | TRBJ2-3 | NA | TRBV19 | NA
TGTGCCAGTAGTATAGTTGGTCTTGTGCGGAGCTCCTACAATGAGCAGTTCTTC | CASSIVGLVRSSYNEQFF | TRBJ2-1 | NA | TRBV19 | NA
TGTGCCAGTACTAGGAGTTACGCTGGAAACACCATATATTTT | CASTRSYAGNTIYF | TRBJ1-3 | NA | TRBV19 | NA
TGCGCCAGCAGCTTGTATTCGGTTGGGGCCAACGTCCTGACTTTC | CASSLYSVGANVLTF | TRBJ2-6 | NA | TRBV5-1 | few
TGCACCAGCAGCCAAGGTGGGGGGGGGCCCGGAGAGACCCAGTACTTC | CTSSQGGGGPGETQYF | TRBJ2-5 | NA | TRBV1 | NA